This TCR beta chain was sequenced for a study of OX40 agonist ivuxolimab in advanced cancers. For the study at large: Two patients with cutaneous melanoma and one with hepatocellular carcinoma, three in total, showed partial responses. Study-wide findings and caveats: Antigens targeted by the expanded peripheral T cells were not determined. At 0.1 to 3.0 mg/kg, clonal expansion of CD4+ and CD8+ blood T cells had occurred by week 6. Low normalized T-cell clonal expansion was additionally recorded for some nonresponders.

Trimming stripped 0 bases from V and 0 bases from J, with 9 bases between. CDR1 SGDLS and CDR2 YYNGEE come from the germline V gene. The CDR3 length is 15 residues. This table comes from immunoSEQ multiplex PCR, and its TCRdb copy is limited to in-frame clones, with some not included. The sample carries about 81,000 clones, 75% to 90% recorded once. A single count supports this clone. As yet, its antigen is unknown. This clonotype was sampled from an adult with an advanced solid tumor such as melanoma, head and neck, liver or kidney cancer. This chain uses TRBV9 with TRBJ1-1; a weak D match, TRBD1 (5 bases). Specimen: CD4+ or CD8+ T cells sorted from blood, collected in a trial of the OX40 agonist ivuxolimab. The CDR3 nucleotides are TGTGCCAGCAGCGTAGGGGGCAGGGTGAACACTGAAGCTTTCTTT. It encodes CASSVGGRVNTEAFF.